This entry lists 6 T cell receptor beta chains sequenced from one sample in a study of Graves' ophthalmopathy and Graves' hyperthyroidism. Amplification from RNA transcripts yielded the TCR beta CDR3 regions. First-round RT-PCR used HTBI primers; second-round multiplex PCR followed. TCRdb itself ran the multiplex PCR reads through MiXCR, one entry per CDR3 protein. The sample contains 500,000 to 700,000 distinct CDR3 sequences, less than 40% of which appear only once. Sequencing used peripheral blood or thyroid tissue (not recorded which). Every receptor here comes from an adult man with Graves' hyperthyroidism.

The chain links TRBV29-1 to TRBJ2-7; TRBD1 matches 9 bases. The length of the CDR3 is 15 residues. The V segment lost 8 bases and the J segment 4 bases; nucleotides outside the gene matches: 15. Germline-derived CDR1 and CDR2 are SQVTM and ANQGSEA. For the CDR3, the DNA is TGCAGCAGTGAGTCCGGGACAGGGACGATTTACGAGCAGTACTTC. This encodes CSSESGTGTIYEQYF.

This clonotype was detected only a few times. The chain recombines TRBV7-2 with TRBJ2-7; possibly TRBD1 or TRBD2 for D (6 bases each). TRBJ2-1 explains the end of the DNA better; the J call may be wrong. From germline, CDR1 is SGHTA and CDR2 FQGNSA. The CDR3 has 15 residues. As DNA, the CDR3 is TGTGCCAGCAGCTACGACGTCGGGGGCACGAATGAGCAGTTCTTC. It yields the protein CASSYDVGGTNEQFF.

The sample holds many counts of this clonotype. This sequence joins TRBV19 and TRBJ2-2; no definite D call. Trimming shortened V by 3 bases and J by 0 bases, and 8 bases separated the two germline ends. This CDR3 is 15 amino acids long. In germline, CDR1 is LNHDA, CDR2 SQIVND (reference sequence). Here the CDR3 DNA reads TGTGCCAGTAGTATGGAGCCAGCGAACACCGGGGAGCTGTTTTTT. This encodes CASSMEPANTGELFF.

This clonotype was seen a handful of times. A much larger clone sits a single nucleotide away, making a read error possible. This chain connects TRBV20-1 to TRBJ1-6, with TRBD1 identical over 9 bases. V lost 6 bases to trimming and J lost 11 bases; unmatched junction nucleotides: 5. The CDR3 loop spans 12 amino acids. Germline V lookup: CDR1 DFQATT, CDR2 SNEGSKA (reference sequence). The CDR3 protein is CSAGQGNPPLHF. The CDR3, as DNA: TGCAGTGCGGGACAGGGCAATCCACCCCTCCACTTT.

This rearrangement joins TRBV7-9 to TRBJ1-4; 9 bases line up with TRBD1. This CDR3 has 16 residues. V was clipped by 1 base and J by 8 bases; unmatched bases: 8. Germline CDR1 SEHNR, CDR2 FQNEAQ (reference sequence). The CDR3 here is CASSLGDRGVIEKLFF. CDR3 nucleotides: TGTGCCAGCAGCTTAGGTGACAGGGGGGTGATAGAAAAACTGTTTTTT.

This clonotype was observed at least ten times. The chain couples TRBV6-5 to TRBJ2-7; 7 bases are a match to TRBD2. The V segment lost 6 bases and the J segment 2 bases; nucleotides outside the gene matches: 7. The V gene's germline CDR1 is MNHEY and CDR2 SVGAGI. The CDR3 totals 14 residues. DNA of the CDR3: TGTGCCAGCAGGGAAGCAGGGACTACCTACGAGCAGTACTTC. Protein: CASREAGTTYEQYF.